This TCR beta chain was recorded in a study of T cells in Graves' hyperthyroidism and ophthalmopathy. Trimming pared 3 bases from V and 5 bases from J, leaving 13 bases between. CDR1 is KGHSH, CDR2 LQKENI, per germline. CDR3 length: 14 residues. This clonotype appeared a few times. Amplified TCR beta CDR3 regions derived from RNA transcripts. With the HTBI primer set, the TCR CDR3 went through a first round of RT-PCR. TCRdb fed the multiplex PCR reads into MiXCR, producing one record per CDR3 protein. This table holds approximately 530,000 distinct CDR3 sequences, approximately 15% found once. The V gene is TRBV18, the J gene TRBJ1-2; D gene uncertain. The sequencing input was blood. The receptor was derived from a woman aged 18-29 years with Graves' hyperthyroidism. CDR3 DNA: TGTGCCAGCTCACCCTTACCCGACGGATATGGCTACACCTTC. Translating gives CASSPLPDGYGYTF.